Sequencing of this TCR beta chain was carried out in a study of beta chain features in type 1 diabetes. Regarding the study as a whole: The naive, central memory and Treg TCRB repertoires showed an apparent similarity that was greater among patients than among healthy donors. VDJ junctions sequenced from type 1 diabetes patients showed fewer insertions and more deletions. Among all four CD4+ subsets, Type 1 diabetes patients had TCRB CDR3s that were moderately but significantly shorter.

This CDR3 has 16 residues. Per the germline V gene, CDR1 is SGHNT and CDR2 is YYREEE (reference sequence). The trim removed 4 bases at V and 2 bases at J, leaving 11 bases unmatched. Expressed TCRB transcripts were sequenced because the entire RNA isolate underwent reverse transcription. TCRdb's table, derived via immunoSEQ multiplex PCR, lists solely in-frame clones and lacks some. Among approximately 20,000 clones listed, less than 75% were seen once. Around 100 mL of blood, on average, came from one heparinised draw per donor. Cell sorting via CD45RO/CCR7/CD25/CD127/CD95/CD27 was performed to obtain CD4+ naive, central memory, regulatory and stem cell-like memory cells. As regards this clone: Its antigen remains unknown.

This receptor was identified in a man between 18 and 29 years old with type 1 diabetes. The sample was stem cell memory CD4+ T cells from blood. The chain links TRBV5-4 to TRBJ1-1; TRBD1 matches 7 bases. The CDR3 DNA reads as TGTGCCAGCAGCCCTGAAAGACAGGGAATAAACACTGAAGCTTTCTTT. Its translation is CASSPERQGINTEAFF.